This TCR beta chain comes out of a study of regulatory T cells in long-lasting Graves disease. On the study more broadly: For under 3 months, newly diagnosed Graves' patients had been taking antithyroid drugs.

Between the trimmed V and J ends, which lost 7 bases and 5 bases, there was a span of 17 bases. The CDR3 covers 14 residues. Germline loops: CDR1 SGHAT, CDR2 FQNNGV. Whole-study results and caveats: With persistent disease, TRBV28, TRBJ1-2 and TRBJ2-5 were the favored segments. The TCR repertoire of persistent Graves' patients was less diverse than that of newly diagnosed ones. Peripheral blood, not thyroid tissue, was the sole material studied.

There are many counts of this clonotype. What it binds is not known. Arm-PCR of CDR3 regions with iRepertoire HTBI primers generated TCR beta libraries. TCRdb independently ran MiXCR on the multiplex PCR reads; one entry per CDR3 protein. Here the sample spans 200,000 to 300,000 distinct CDR3 sequences, around 20% being singletons. As to time point: newly diagnosed GD, antithyroid drugs for less than 3 months. With RNA extracted from PBMCs as input, the TCR library was made. J is TRBJ2-5 and V is TRBV11-2; TRBD1 might be the D (6 bases). The source material was peripheral blood mononuclear cells (PBMCs), sampled at new diagnosis, from a patient treated with antithyroid drugs. The clonotype comes from a female donor with Graves disease. CDR3 sequence (DNA): TGTGCCAGCACCTACAGGGCCAAGTGGGAGACCCAGTACTTC. Translating it yields CASTYRAKWETQYF. Combining the CDR3 with reference TRBV11-2 and TRBJ2-5 gives the whole variable domain EAGVAQSPRYKIIEKRQSVAFWCNPISGHATLYWYQQILGQGPKLLIQFQNNGVVDDSQLPKDRFSAERLKGVDSTLKIQPAKLEDSAVYLCASTYRAKWETQYFGPGTRLLVL.